The clone carrying this T cell receptor (beta chain) showed up just a few times. Amplification yielded TCR beta CDR3 regions, with RNA transcripts as the source. First-round RT-PCR with HTBI primers amplified the TCR CDR3 region. TCRdb passed the multiplex PCR reads through MiXCR, listing each CDR3 protein once. The table lists 350,000 to 500,000 distinct CDR3 sequences, approximately 14% of them singletons, with approximately 5.3% in the top ten. The source of the sample is a study of T cells in Graves' hyperthyroidism and ophthalmopathy. Germline-derived CDR1 and CDR2 are DFQATT and SNEGSKA (reference sequence). This CDR3 contains 15 residues. After removal of 6 bases from V and 6 bases from J, the junction contained 13 bases not matched to a gene.

V and J are TRBV20-1 and TRBJ1-5, with 8 nucleotides matching TRBD1. Sequencing was performed on blood. The sequence derives from a woman under 30 with Graves' hyperthyroidism. The CDR3 DNA sequence: TGCAGTGCCCCCCCAACCCCACAGGGGGGTCAGCCCCAGCATTTT. Translating it yields CSAPPTPQGGQPQHF.